The present TCR beta chain was sequenced within a study of blood T cell repertoires in COVID-19. Study in general: Sample material is recorded as cDNA or gDNA derived from T cells, B-cell-depleted T cells, or PBMCs.

The V end lost 0 bases, the J end lost 0 bases, and 15 bases lay between the germline ends. The germline V gene encodes CDR1 MDHEN and CDR2 SYDVKM. This CDR3 is built from 18 residues. The Seattle site enrolled patients during active infection and followed them longitudinally. In the original workflow: Nucleated cell number was recorded as an estimate derived from reference gene primer amplification. The table came from immunoSEQ multiplex PCR; TCRdb's copy has only in-frame clones and leaves some out. That table gives V, J and clone size, and the DNA gave D and trimming. The sample includes around 270,000 clones, around 81% of them seen just once.

This TCR came from a person aged 65 to 85 with COVID-19, enrolled during active disease. The sequencing input was peripheral blood. J is TRBJ1-3 and V is TRBV28; possible D gene TRBD1, 5 bases. CDR3 sequence (DNA): TGTGCCAGCAGTTTATGGTTCCGGGTGGGGGGCTCTGGAAACACCATATATTTT. Amino acids: CASSLWFRVGGSGNTIYF.